This entry concerns a single T cell receptor (beta chain). Sequencing was performed with immunoSEQ multiplex PCR; in TCRdb, only in-frame clones are kept and a portion is missing. The sample holds about 140,000 clones; roughly 91% are singletons and the top ten take about 9.1%. Germline V gene lookup returns CDR1 SEHNR and CDR2 FQNEAQ (reference sequence). This CDR3 spans 13 amino acids. V shed 3 bases and J shed 10 bases, with 10 bases lying between them. These data are taken from a study of T cell responses to AZD1222 COVID-19 vaccine. Across the whole study: Second-dose timings of about 4 or about 12 weeks were pooled.

This sequence originates from an adult in good health. The sequencing used peripheral blood, collected on day 0 of AZD1222 vaccination. The chain combines TRBV7-9 with TRBJ1-6, with no clear D. The CDR3 reads CASSLSTGSPLHF. In nucleotides, the CDR3 is TGTGCCAGCAGCTTGAGTACGGGATCACCCCTCCACTTT.